The 12 T cell receptor beta chains below come from one sample, sequenced in a study of OX40 agonist ivuxolimab in advanced cancers. Method: immunoSEQ multiplex PCR; TCRdb's copy keeps in-frame clones and lacks some. Of fewer than 90,000 clones in the sample, roughly 90% were seen once. This material consisted of CD4+ or CD8+ T cells sorted from blood, taken in a trial of the OX40 agonist ivuxolimab. The receptors stem from an adult with an advanced solid tumor such as melanoma, head and neck, liver or kidney cancer.

CDR3 bases: TGTGCCAGCAGCCGGACTGAGACCCAGTACTTC. Protein: CASSRTETQYF. This chain connects TRBV13 to TRBJ2-5; D may be TRBD2 (5 bases). Germline V gene data show CDR1 as PRHDT and CDR2 as FYEKMQ (reference sequence). This CDR3 contains 11 residues. Trimming removed 5 bases from V and 5 bases from J, with 6 bases in between.

The chain joins TRBV18 to TRBJ1-6; TRBD1 matches 7 bases. Trimming took 1 base from V and 5 from J; bases not matched to a gene: 2. This CDR3 spans 15 amino acids. From germline, CDR1 is KGHSH and CDR2 LQKENI. The CDR3 protein is CASSPQGQNNSPLHF. DNA for the CDR3: TGTGCCAGCTCACCACAGGGACAGAATAATTCACCCCTCCACTTT.

The J gene is TRBJ1-3, the V gene TRBV15, with 11 bases matching TRBD1. The CDR3 is made up of 17 amino acids. The V segment lost 1 base and the J segment 1 base; nucleotides outside the gene matches: 3. Germline-derived CDR1 and CDR2 are LNHNV and YYDKDF (reference sequence). CDR3 in DNA: TGTGCCACCAGCAGAGGGACAGGGGGCGCGTCTGGAAACACCATATATTTT. Translating it yields CATSRGTGGASGNTIYF.

The rearrangement uses TRBV5-4 and TRBJ1-2; perhaps TRBD1 as D (6 bases). CDR1 and CDR2 from the germline V gene are SGHNT and YYREEE (reference sequence). There are 15 residues in the CDR3. Trimming pared 4 bases from V and 4 bases from J, leaving 17 bases between. The CDR3 bases are TGTGCCAGCAGCCTCACCGGCCAGGGGAGCTATGGCTACACCTTC. This sequence encodes CASSLTGQGSYGYTF.

The V call is TRBV27, the J call TRBJ2-5, with D tentatively TRBD1 (6 bases). Germline values: CDR1 MNHEY, CDR2 SMNVEV (reference sequence). There are 14 residues in the CDR3. Trimming shortened V by 10 bases and J by 5 bases, and 20 bases separated the two germline ends. The CDR3 region has the DNA TGTGCCACTCAATTACAGGGAAAGGGGGAGACCCAGTACTTC. Translation gives CATQLQGKGETQYF.

The chain joins TRBV6-1 to TRBJ2-7; 7 positions agree with TRBD2. The CDR3 loop spans 11 amino acids. From germline, CDR1 is MNHNS and CDR2 SASEGT. V dropped 5 bases and J dropped 11; count of bases not matched to a gene: 6. This CDR3 reads CASSYQGREYF. The CDR3 region has the DNA TGTGCCAGCAGTTACCAAGGGAGGGAGTACTTC.

The chain combines TRBV11-1 with TRBJ1-3; tentatively, D is TRBD1 (6 bases). This CDR3 contains 13 residues. Between the trimmed V and J ends, which lost 5 bases and 9 bases, there was a span of 14 bases. Germline V lookup: CDR1 SGHAT, CDR2 FQDESV (reference sequence). CDR3 bases: TGTGCCAGCAGCCCGGGGGCCCTCGGCACCATATATTTT. This encodes CASSPGALGTIYF.

The chain employs TRBV6-5 and TRBJ1-5, with D possibly TRBD1 on 6 matching bases. In germline, CDR1 is MNHEY, CDR2 SVGAGI. V was clipped by 6 bases and J by 3 bases, with 12 bases between them. CDR3 length: 14 amino acids. CDR3 loop: CASSPTGNNQPQHF. CDR3 nucleotides: TGTGCCAGCAGCCCCACAGGGAACAATCAGCCCCAGCATTTT.

The chain couples TRBV4-3 to TRBJ2-1, with 10 nucleotides matching TRBD1. Germline V gene sequence: CDR1 LGHNA, CDR2 YSLEER. This CDR3 region has 15 residues. The junction had 8 bases not matched to a gene; V was cut back by 4 bases and J by 8 bases. This CDR3 is CASSPRDRGSYEQFF. CDR3 coding DNA: TGCGCCAGCAGCCCCCGGGACAGGGGAAGTTATGAGCAGTTCTTC.

This sequence joins TRBV7-2 and TRBJ1-3; D possibly corresponds to TRBD1 (5 bases). Trimming left V 5 bases short and J 0 bases short, with 11 bases between. The CDR3 sequence is 15 residues long. CDR1 and CDR2 (germline): SGHTA, FQGNSA. The DNA for the CDR3 is TGTGCCAGCAGCGGAACAGGATTCTCTGGAAACACCATATATTTT. Protein product: CASSGTGFSGNTIYF.

This clone appeared once. The chain combines TRBV21-1 with TRBJ1-4; the table's D call, TRBD1, was not checked against the DNA. TRBV21-1 is recorded as a pseudogene. The CDR3 totals 17 residues. The CDR3 sequence: CASSKVRTGETNEKLFF. CDR3 DNA sequence: TGTGCCAGCAGCAAAGTCAGGACAGGAGAGACTAATGAAAAACTGTTTTTT.

V is TRBV6-5 and J is TRBJ2-7, with D possibly matching TRBD2 (5 bases). Germline values: CDR1 MNHEY, CDR2 SVGAGI. Trimming left V 0 bases short and J 4 bases short, with 13 bases between. CDR3 length: 15 amino acids. The CDR3 coding sequence is TGTGCCAGCAGTTACTCGGACGGAGGACCTTACGAGCAGTACTTC. It codes for CASSYSDGGPYEQYF.